This T cell receptor (beta chain) was identified in a study of blood T cell repertoires in COVID-19. Study context: Sources were T cells, B-cell-depleted T cells, or PBMCs; the material itself was cDNA or gDNA.

From germline, CDR1 is MDHEN and CDR2 SYDVKM. Trimming shortened V by 6 bases and J by 0 bases, and 12 bases separated the two germline ends. The CDR3 runs to 16 residues. Produced via immunoSEQ multiplex PCR; TCRdb's table is partial and in-frame only. The data contain hundreds of thousands of clones, approximately 83% of them singletons. Material for sequencing was peripheral blood. The chain has TRBV28 and TRBJ1-6; D remains ambiguous. This clonotype was obtained from a woman aged 25-40 years who had recovered from COVID-19. The CDR3 DNA reads as TGTGCCAGCAGGATGACGGACTCCTCCTATAATTCACCCCTCCACTTT. This encodes CASRMTDSSYNSPLHF.